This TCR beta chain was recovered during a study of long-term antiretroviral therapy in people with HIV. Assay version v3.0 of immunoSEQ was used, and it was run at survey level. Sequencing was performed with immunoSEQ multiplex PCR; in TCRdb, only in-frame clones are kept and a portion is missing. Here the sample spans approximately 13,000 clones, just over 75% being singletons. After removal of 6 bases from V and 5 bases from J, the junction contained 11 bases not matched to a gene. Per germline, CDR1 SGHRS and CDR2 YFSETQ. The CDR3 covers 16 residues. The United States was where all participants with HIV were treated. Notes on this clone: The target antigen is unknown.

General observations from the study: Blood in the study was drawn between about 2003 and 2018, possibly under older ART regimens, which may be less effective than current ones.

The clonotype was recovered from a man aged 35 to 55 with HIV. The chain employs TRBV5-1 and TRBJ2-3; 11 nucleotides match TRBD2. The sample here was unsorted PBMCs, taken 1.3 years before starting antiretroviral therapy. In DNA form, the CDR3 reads TGCGCCAGCACCCTGATGGGGACTAGCGGACAAGATACGCAGTATTTT. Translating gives CASTLMGTSGQDTQYF.